The 7 T cell receptor beta chains below come from one sample, sequenced in a study of cytomegalovirus exposure and HLA in healthy donors. PCR primers comprised 60 Vbeta and 13 Jbeta primers. Sequencing used immunoSEQ multiplex PCR; TCRdb keeps in-frame clones, though not all of them. Of roughly 86,000 clones listed, about three quarters are singletons. Material: PBMCs. The receptors shown here come from a man between 60 and 75 years old in good health and CMV-seronegative.

This chain joins TRBV5-4 and TRBJ2-7; a weak D match, TRBD1 (5 bases). In germline, CDR1 is SGHNT, CDR2 YYREEE (reference sequence). The CDR3 is 14 residues long. V was shortened by 5 bases and J by 0 bases, with 12 bases between the two germline ends. CDR3 amino acids: CASRQDMSSYEQYF. The CDR3 bases are TGTGCCAGCAGACAGGACATGAGCTCCTACGAGCAGTACTTC.

This chain joins TRBV18 and TRBJ2-5; D remains unclear. Germline assignment: CDR1 KGHSH and CDR2 LQKENI. This CDR3 is 14 amino acids long. V lost 0 bases and J 1 base, leaving 6 bases between the germline ends. CDR3 bases: TGTGCCAGCTCACCACCCCCGGTCCAAGAGACCCAGTACTTC. Its translation is CASSPPPVQETQYF.

This clone was observed once. The J gene is TRBJ1-6, the V gene TRBV27; D gene ambiguous. V was trimmed by 4 bases and J by 2 bases, leaving 15 bases between them. The CDR3 runs to 17 residues. CDR1 is MNHEY and CDR2 is SMNVEV in the germline V gene (reference sequence). CDR3 nucleotides: TGTGCCAGCAGTTCCGTACAGTCGTGGGCCTATAATTCACCCCTCCACTTT. It yields the protein CASSSVQSWAYNSPLHF.

This clone was picked up one time. V gene TRBV15 combines with J gene TRBJ1-5; 7 bases are shared with TRBD1. Germline V gene sequence: CDR1 LNHNV, CDR2 YYDKDF (reference sequence). Trimming at V came to 0 bases and at J to 7 bases, leaving 6 bases not matched to a gene. The CDR3 is made up of 15 amino acids. CDR3 amino acids: CATSRDPRGEQPQHF. The CDR3 nucleotides are TGTGCCACCAGCAGAGATCCCAGGGGGGAACAGCCCCAGCATTTT.

This clone was seen once. The rearrangement uses TRBV19 and TRBJ1-1, with TRBD1 as a possible D gene (5 bases). The V gene lost 3 bases and the J gene lost 4 bases, with 18 bases spanning the gap. This CDR3 spans 16 amino acids. Germline assignment: CDR1 LNHDA and CDR2 SQIVND (reference sequence). DNA for the CDR3: TGTGCCAGTAGTATCTTGTTCCCCTACAGGCTCACTGAAGCTTTCTTT. Protein: CASSILFPYRLTEAFF.

The chain has TRBV7-9 and TRBJ2-1; D is possibly TRBD2 (5 bases). This CDR3 has 14 amino acids. Germline V gene sequence: CDR1 SEHNR, CDR2 FQNEAQ (reference sequence). V lost 3 bases and J 5 bases, leaving 11 bases between the germline ends. This CDR3 reads CASSFDYRDNEQFF. Here the CDR3 DNA reads TGTGCCAGCAGCTTCGACTATAGGGACAATGAGCAGTTCTTC.

The table lists this clone with a few counts. This chain uses TRBV28 with TRBJ1-1; D gene unclear. V was pared by 5 bases and J by 3 bases, with 7 bases between. The CDR3 is 12 amino acids. Germline CDR1 and CDR2: MDHEN and SYDVKM. The CDR3 reads CASSPEYTEAFF. The CDR3 coding sequence is TGTGCCAGCAGTCCAGAATACACTGAAGCTTTCTTT. The variable domain in full, completed from reference TRBV28 and TRBJ1-1, reads DVKVTQSSRYLVKRTGEKVFLECVQDMDHENMFWYRQDPGLGLRLIYFSYDVKMKEKGDIPEGYSVSREKKERFSLILESASTNQTSMYLCASSPEYTEAFFGQGTRLTVV.